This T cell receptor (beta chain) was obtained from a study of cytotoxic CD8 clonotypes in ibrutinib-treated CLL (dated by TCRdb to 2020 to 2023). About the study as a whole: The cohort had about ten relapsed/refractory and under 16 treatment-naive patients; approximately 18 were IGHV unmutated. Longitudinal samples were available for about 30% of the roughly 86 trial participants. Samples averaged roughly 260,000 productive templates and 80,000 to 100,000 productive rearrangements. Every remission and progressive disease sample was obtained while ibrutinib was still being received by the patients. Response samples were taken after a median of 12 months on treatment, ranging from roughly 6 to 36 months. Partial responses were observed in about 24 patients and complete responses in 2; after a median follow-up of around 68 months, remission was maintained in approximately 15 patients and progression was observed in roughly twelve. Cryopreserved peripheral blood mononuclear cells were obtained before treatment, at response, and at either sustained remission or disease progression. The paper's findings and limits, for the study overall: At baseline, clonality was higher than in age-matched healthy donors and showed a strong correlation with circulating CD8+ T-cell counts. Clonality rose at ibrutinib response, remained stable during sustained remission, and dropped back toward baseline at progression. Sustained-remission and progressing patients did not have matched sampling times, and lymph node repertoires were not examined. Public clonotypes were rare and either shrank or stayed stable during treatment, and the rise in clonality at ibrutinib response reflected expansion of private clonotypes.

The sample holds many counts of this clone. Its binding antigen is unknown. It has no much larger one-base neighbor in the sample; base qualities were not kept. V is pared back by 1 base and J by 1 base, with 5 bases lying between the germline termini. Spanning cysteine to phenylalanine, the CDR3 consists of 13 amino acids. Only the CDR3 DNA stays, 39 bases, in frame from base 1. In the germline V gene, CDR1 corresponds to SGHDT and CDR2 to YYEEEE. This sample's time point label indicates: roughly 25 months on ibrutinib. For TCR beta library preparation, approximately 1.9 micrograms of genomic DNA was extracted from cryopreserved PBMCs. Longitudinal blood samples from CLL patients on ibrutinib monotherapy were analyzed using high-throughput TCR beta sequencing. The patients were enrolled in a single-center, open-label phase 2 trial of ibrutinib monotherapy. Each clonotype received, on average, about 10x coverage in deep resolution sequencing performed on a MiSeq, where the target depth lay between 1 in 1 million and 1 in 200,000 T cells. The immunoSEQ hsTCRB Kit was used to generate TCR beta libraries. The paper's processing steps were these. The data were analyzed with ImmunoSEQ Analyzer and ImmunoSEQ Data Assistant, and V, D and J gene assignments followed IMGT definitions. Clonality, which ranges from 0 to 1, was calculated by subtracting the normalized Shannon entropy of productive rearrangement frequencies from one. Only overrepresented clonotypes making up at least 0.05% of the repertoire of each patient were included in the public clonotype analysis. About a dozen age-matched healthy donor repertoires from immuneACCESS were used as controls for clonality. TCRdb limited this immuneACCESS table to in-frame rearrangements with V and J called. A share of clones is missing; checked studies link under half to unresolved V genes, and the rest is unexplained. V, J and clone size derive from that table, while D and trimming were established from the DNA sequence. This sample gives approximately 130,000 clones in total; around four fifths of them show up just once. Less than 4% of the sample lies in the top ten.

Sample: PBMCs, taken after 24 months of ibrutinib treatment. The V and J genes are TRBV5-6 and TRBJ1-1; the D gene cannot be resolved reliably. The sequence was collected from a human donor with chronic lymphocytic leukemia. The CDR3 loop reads CASSLLENTEAFF. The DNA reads TGTGCCAGCAGCTTGTTGGAGAACACTGAAGCTTTCTTT.